These 8 T cell receptor beta chains came from one sample sequenced in a study of T cells after yellow fever vaccination. TCRdb independently ran MiXCR on the 5' RACE reads; one entry per CDR3 protein. Among about 510,000 distinct CDR3 sequences listed, around a fifth were seen once. The specimen comprised PBMCs, sampled roughly 20 days after the first yellow fever vaccination. The receptors originated from a man aged 18 to 29 who received the YFV17D yellow fever vaccine.

This clonotype has only a few counts. This sequence joins TRBV25-1 and TRBJ1-1; 10 nucleotides match TRBD1. The V segment lost 4 bases and the J segment 4 bases; nucleotides outside the gene matches: 6. The germline CDR1 and CDR2 sequences are MGHDK and SYGVNS. The CDR3 covers 15 residues. CDR3 in amino acids: CASSGQGAWGTEAFF. The CDR3 DNA reads as TGTGCCAGCAGTGGACAGGGGGCTTGGGGCACTGAAGCTTTCTTT.

The chain uses TRBV11-2 and TRBJ2-1; tentative D call: TRBD2 (5 bases). The CDR3 is 16 amino acids. Between the trimmed V and J ends, which lost 5 bases and 4 bases, there was a span of 18 bases. Looked up from germline, CDR1 is SGHAT and CDR2 is FQNNGV. The CDR3, as DNA: TGTGCCAGCAGCCCAGTTTTTCGGACGGGATACAATGAGCAGTTCTTC. As protein: CASSPVFRTGYNEQFF.

This clonotype was seen a few times. The rearrangement uses TRBV27 and TRBJ1-1; TRBD1 might be the D (6 bases). This CDR3 comprises 15 residues. Germline V gene lookup returns CDR1 MNHEY and CDR2 SMNVEV (reference sequence). V was pared by 7 bases and J by 4 bases, with 19 bases between. CDR3 protein: CASTSTGGWGTEAFF. The CDR3 bases are TGTGCCAGCACCTCCACCGGGGGCTGGGGCACTGAAGCTTTCTTT.

This clonotype was detected only a few times. V gene TRBV12-3 or TRBV12-4 combines with J gene TRBJ1-5; D not certain. V was trimmed by 6 bases and J by 5 bases, leaving 11 bases between them. The CDR3 extends over 13 amino acids. Written as DNA, the CDR3 is TGTGCCAGCAGCTTGAGGGTTGATCAGCCCCAGCATTTT. Translation gives CASSLRVDQPQHF.

The V and J genes are TRBV6-2 or TRBV6-3 and TRBJ2-1; D is tentatively TRBD1 or TRBD2 (5 bases each). The CDR3 loop spans 14 amino acids. The germline gives CDR1 MNHEY, CDR2 SVGEGT. The V end was cut by 6 bases, the J end by 10 bases, with 19 bases between. The CDR3: CASSSGRPNREQFF. Written as DNA, the CDR3 is TGTGCCAGCAGCTCGGGACGCCCGAATCGGGAGCAGTTCTTC.

The CDR3 coding sequence is TGCGCCAGCACCGCCCTGGAGGGGTGGCCCACTGAAGCTTTCTTT. Protein sequence: CASTALEGWPTEAFF. The gene calls are TRBV5-1 and TRBJ1-1; D might be TRBD1 (5 bases). The germline V and J ends were trimmed by 6 bases and 4 bases, with 19 bases remaining between them. CDR3 length equals 15 residues. CDR1 and CDR2 from the germline V gene are SGHRS and YFSETQ.

This clonotype was counted a few times. The V and J genes are TRBV4-3 and TRBJ2-6, with 12 bases fitting TRBD1. V trimming: 6 bases; J trimming: 0 bases; junction bases outside the gene matches: 9. Germline CDR1 LGHNA, CDR2 YSLEER. CDR3 length: 19 residues. The CDR3 protein is CASRRSGTGGPSGANVLTF. CDR3 coding DNA: TGCGCCAGCAGGCGATCCGGGACAGGGGGCCCCTCTGGGGCCAACGTCCTGACTTTC.

The chain couples TRBV10-3 to TRBJ2-1; 7 bases align to TRBD1. This CDR3 comprises 14 residues. V was clipped by 2 bases and J by 10 bases; unmatched bases: 8. The V gene's germline CDR1 is ENHRY and CDR2 SYGVKD. The CDR3 protein is CAISEASTGQEQFF. The CDR3 bases are TGTGCCATCAGTGAGGCCTCGACAGGGCAGGAGCAGTTCTTC.